The sequence of this TCR beta chain was determined in a study of cytomegalovirus exposure and HLA in healthy donors (dated by TCRdb to 2015 to 2018). The study in broad terms: According to a later analysis, the roughly 120 validation repertoires were produced on the same platform as the 700 or so repertoires of the first cohort. To predict cytomegalovirus infection status, the study combined high-throughput TCR immunosequencing, statistical association of individual TCRs with disease status, and machine learning. The aim of the study was to test whether cataloging public T cell receptors could identify signatures of past pathogen exposure. A separate validation cohort of 100 to 150 different subjects was used in addition to the 666-subject first cohort. General conclusions and limits of the study: Subsequent analysis determined that TCRs grouped into clusters in the first cohort also showed a tendency toward co-occurrence across the approximately 120 validation repertoires, and approximately 93% of cluster scores exceeded 0. A later analysis had no HLA typing for the validation cohort, so co-occurrence there was scored across all 130 or so repertoires. A few of the identified cytomegalovirus-associated TCR beta chains were confirmed in vitro to be specific for cytomegalovirus antigens. The authors suggested that the approach could potentially be extended to other disease states and immunological phenotypes. Most TCR sequences were observed very rarely across donors, whereas some public TCRs were present in many individuals. In the study, some 160 TCR beta chains were listed as associated with cytomegalovirus. The classifier was reported to diagnose cytomegalovirus status with high specificity and sensitivity in both the original cohort and the validation cohort.

Separate from the roughly 630-subject first cohort, the validation cohort of 120 subjects was the group to which the donors belonged. Notes on this clone: The target of this receptor is not known. Base qualities are not recorded, but no much larger clone differs from it by a single base.

CDR1 is given as SGHNT and CDR2 as YYREEE, both from the germline V gene (reference sequence). CDR3 length: 13 amino acids, cysteine to phenylalanine. Here the CDR3 DNA is all that survives: 39 bases in frame from base 1. Deletion took 0 bases off V and 7 bases off J, with a span of 8 bases between the germline ends. To prepare the library, the immunoSEQ multiplex PCR assay was applied. In the paper's pipeline: A statistical classification framework was built for diagnosing cytomegalovirus status from the catalog of TCR beta chain sequences. Drawn from immuneACCESS, this table holds only the in-frame rearrangements with V and J called that TCRdb kept. Clones are partly lost; checked studies trace under half to an unresolved V gene and leave the rest unexplained. For V, J and clone size, that table is used; D and trimming come from the DNA. The sample records 120,000 to 150,000 clones, around four fifths of which are singletons. Over 1.1% of the sample goes to the ten largest clones.

The sequence was obtained from a woman in her 30s in good health and CMV-seronegative. Sequencing input: PBMCs. The chain links TRBV5-4 with TRBJ1-3; a weak D assignment points to TRBD1 (5 bases agree). This receptor carries the CDR3 CASSLAGINTIYF. The DNA reads as follows: TGTGCCAGCAGCTTGGCAGGGATCAACACCATATATTTT.